This T cell receptor beta chain derives from a study of T cell responses to AZD1222 COVID-19 vaccine. Per germline, CDR1 LGHNA and CDR2 YSLEER. The CDR3 consists of 14 residues. V lost 3 bases to trimming and J lost 4 bases, with 12 bases between them. TCRdb keeps only in-frame clones here, not all; method: immunoSEQ multiplex PCR. This sample has around 87,000 clones; roughly 90% occur once, and the top ten carry 20% to 25%. The clonotype comes from an adult in good health. The sequencing here drew on peripheral blood, taken on day 0 of AZD1222 vaccination. V is TRBV4-3 and J is TRBJ1-1, with D hard to call. Written as DNA, the CDR3 is TGCGCCAGCAGCCAGCACCCACGGGGCACTGAAGCTTTCTTT. The encoded protein is CASSQHPRGTEAFF.